The clone carrying this TCR beta chain showed up just a few times. Its specificity is unknown. The data are from a study of cytomegalovirus exposure and HLA in healthy donors. This CDR3 is built from 15 residues. V was cut by 5 bases and J by 7 bases, with 18 bases left in between. Germline V gives CDR1 MNHNY, CDR2 SVGAGI (reference sequence). This PCR relied on a set of 60 Vbeta primers and 13 Jbeta primers. Assay: immunoSEQ multiplex PCR; the TCRdb copy retains only in-frame clones and omits some. The repertoire holds approximately 150,000 clones, 80% seen once, with around an eighth in the top ten. Study-level results: In vitro checks showed that a few CMV-associated chains really do target CMV antigens. As a later analysis showed, a missense DCLRE1C variant was linked to trimming of TCR beta V- and J-genes.

This TCR came from a middle-aged woman in good health and CMV-seronegative. J is TRBJ2-1 and V is TRBV6-6; perhaps TRBD2 as D (7 bases). Sequencing was done on a sample of PBMCs. CDR3 residues: CASSGGGPGINEQFF. As DNA, the CDR3 is TGTGCCAGCAGTGGCGGGGGCCCTGGGATTAATGAGCAGTTCTTC.